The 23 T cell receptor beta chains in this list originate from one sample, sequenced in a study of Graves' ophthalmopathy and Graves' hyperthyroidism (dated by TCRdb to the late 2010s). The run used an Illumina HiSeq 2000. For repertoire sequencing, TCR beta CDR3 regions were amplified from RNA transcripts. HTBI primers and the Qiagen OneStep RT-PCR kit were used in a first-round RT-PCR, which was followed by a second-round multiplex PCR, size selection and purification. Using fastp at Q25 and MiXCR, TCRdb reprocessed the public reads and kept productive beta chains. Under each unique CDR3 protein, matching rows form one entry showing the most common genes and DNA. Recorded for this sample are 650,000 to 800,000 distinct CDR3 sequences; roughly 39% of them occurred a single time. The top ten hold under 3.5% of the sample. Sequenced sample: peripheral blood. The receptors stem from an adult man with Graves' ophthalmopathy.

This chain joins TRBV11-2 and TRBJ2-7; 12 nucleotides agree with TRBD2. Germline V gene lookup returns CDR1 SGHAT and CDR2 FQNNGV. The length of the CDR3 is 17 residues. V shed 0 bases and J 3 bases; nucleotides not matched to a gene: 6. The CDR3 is CASSLDSSGGAFYEQYF. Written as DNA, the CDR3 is TGTGCCAGCAGCTTAGATTCTAGCGGGGGGGCCTTCTACGAGCAGTACTTC.

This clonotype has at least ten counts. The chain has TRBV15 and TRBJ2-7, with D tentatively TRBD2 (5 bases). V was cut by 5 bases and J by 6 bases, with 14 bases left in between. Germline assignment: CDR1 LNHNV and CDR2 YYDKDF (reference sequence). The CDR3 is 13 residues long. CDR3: CATSWASSGEQYF. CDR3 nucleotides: TGTGCCACCAGCTGGGCTAGCTCGGGCGAGCAGTACTTC.

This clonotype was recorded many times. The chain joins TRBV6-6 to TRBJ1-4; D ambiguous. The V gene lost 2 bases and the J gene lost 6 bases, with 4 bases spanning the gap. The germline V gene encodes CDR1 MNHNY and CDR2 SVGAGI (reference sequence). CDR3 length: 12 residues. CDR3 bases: TGTGCCAGCAGTTACAAGGATGAAAAACTGTTTTTT. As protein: CASSYKDEKLFF.

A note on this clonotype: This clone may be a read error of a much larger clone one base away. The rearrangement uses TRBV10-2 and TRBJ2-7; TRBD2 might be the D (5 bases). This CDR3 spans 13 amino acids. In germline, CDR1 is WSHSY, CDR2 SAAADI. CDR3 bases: TGTGCCACCAGTGGACTTGACTCCTACGAGCAGTACTTC. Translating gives CATSGLDSYEQYF.

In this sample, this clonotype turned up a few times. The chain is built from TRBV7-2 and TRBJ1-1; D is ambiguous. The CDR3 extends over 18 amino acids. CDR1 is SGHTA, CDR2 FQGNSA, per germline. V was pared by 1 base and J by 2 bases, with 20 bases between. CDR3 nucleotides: TGTGCCAGCAGCTTAGTTTCGGTTCCGTTAGCGCAAAACACTGAAGCTTTCTTT. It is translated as CASSLVSVPLAQNTEAFF.

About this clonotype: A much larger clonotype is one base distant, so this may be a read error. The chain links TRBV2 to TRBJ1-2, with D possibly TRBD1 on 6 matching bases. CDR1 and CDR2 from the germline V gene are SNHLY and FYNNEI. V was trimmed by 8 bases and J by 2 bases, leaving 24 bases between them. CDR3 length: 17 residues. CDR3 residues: CASGGIPGAPPNYGYTF. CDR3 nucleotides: TGTGCCAGCGGGGGAATACCAGGGGCTCCCCCGAACTATGGCTACACCTTC.

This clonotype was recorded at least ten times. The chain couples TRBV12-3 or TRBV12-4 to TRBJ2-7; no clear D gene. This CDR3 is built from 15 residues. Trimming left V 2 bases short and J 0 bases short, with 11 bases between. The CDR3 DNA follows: TGTGCCAGCAGTTTAAGTGGGCGAACCTCCTACGAGCAGTACTTC. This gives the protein CASSLSGRTSYEQYF.

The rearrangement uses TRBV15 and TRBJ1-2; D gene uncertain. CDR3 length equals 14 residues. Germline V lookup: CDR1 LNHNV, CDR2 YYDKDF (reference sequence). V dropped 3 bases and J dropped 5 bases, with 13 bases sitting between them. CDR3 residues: CATSSPRPAYGYTF. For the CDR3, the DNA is TGTGCCACCAGCAGCCCCCGACCCGCGTATGGCTACACCTTC.

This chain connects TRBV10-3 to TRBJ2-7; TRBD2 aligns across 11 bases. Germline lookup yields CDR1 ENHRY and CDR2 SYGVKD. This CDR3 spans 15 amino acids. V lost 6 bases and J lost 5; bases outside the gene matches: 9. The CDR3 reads CAIRGLAGGSHEQYF. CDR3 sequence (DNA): TGTGCCATCAGGGGGCTAGCGGGAGGTTCCCACGAGCAGTACTTC.

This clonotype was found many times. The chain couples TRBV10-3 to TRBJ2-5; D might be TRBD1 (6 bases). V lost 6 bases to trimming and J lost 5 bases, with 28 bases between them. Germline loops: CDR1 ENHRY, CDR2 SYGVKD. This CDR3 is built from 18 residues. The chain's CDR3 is CAISPTWEQGFDEETQYF. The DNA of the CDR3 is TGTGCCATCAGCCCAACTTGGGAACAGGGTTTTGATGAGGAGACCCAGTACTTC.

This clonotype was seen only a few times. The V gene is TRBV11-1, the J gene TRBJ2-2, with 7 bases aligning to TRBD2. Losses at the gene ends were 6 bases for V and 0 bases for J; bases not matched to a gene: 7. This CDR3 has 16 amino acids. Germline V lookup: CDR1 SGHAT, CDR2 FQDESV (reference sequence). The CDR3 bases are TGTGCCAGCAGACTGCTTGGGGGGGCGAACACCGGGGAGCTGTTTTTT. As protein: CASRLLGGANTGELFF.

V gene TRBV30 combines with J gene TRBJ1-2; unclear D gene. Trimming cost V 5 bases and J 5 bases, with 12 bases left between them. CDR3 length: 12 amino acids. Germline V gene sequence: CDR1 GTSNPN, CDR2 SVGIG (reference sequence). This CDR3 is CAWGRWDYGYTF. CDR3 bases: TGTGCCTGGGGACGATGGGATTATGGCTACACCTTC.

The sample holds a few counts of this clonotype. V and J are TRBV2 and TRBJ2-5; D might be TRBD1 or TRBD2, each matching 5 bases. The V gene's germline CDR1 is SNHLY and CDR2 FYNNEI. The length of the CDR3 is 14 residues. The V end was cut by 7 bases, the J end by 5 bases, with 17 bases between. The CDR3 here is CASTPWGFGETQYF. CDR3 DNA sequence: TGTGCCAGCACCCCCTGGGGGTTTGGGGAGACCCAGTACTTC. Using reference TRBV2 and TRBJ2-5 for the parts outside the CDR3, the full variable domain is EPEVTQTPSHQVTQMGQEVILRCVPISNHLYFYWYRQILGQKVEFLVSFYNNEISEKSEIFDDQFSVERPDGSNFTLKIRSTKLEDSAMYFCASTPWGFGETQYFGPGTRLLVL.

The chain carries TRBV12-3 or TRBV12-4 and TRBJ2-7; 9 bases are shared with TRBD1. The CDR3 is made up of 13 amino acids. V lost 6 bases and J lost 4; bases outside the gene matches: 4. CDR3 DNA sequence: TGTGCCAGCAGGGGACAGGGTTTATACGAGCAGTACTTC. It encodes CASRGQGLYEQYF.

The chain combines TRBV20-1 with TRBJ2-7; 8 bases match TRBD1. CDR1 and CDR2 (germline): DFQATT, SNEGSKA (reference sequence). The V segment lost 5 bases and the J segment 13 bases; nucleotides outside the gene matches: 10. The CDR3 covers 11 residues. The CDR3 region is CSAPDDRGSYF. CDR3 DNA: TGCAGTGCTCCGGACGACAGGGGCTCTTACTTC.

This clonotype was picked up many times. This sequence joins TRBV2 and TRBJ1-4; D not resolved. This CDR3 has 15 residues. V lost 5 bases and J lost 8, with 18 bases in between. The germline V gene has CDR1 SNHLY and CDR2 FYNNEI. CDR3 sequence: CASSPARGVREKLFF. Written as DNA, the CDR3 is TGTGCCAGCAGTCCCGCGCGGGGTGTTAGGGAAAAACTGTTTTTT.

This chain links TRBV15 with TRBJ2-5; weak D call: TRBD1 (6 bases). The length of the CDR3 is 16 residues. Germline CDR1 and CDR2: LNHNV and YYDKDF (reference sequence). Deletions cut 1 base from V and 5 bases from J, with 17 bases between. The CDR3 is CATSRAHGTGRETQYF. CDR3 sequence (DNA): TGTGCCACCAGCAGAGCCCATGGCACAGGGCGGGAGACCCAGTACTTC.

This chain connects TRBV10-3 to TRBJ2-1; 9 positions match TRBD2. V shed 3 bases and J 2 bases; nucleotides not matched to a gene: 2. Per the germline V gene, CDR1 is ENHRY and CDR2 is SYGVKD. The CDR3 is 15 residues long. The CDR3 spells CAISDVAGAYNEQFF. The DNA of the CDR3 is TGTGCCATCAGTGACGTAGCGGGGGCCTACAATGAGCAGTTCTTC.

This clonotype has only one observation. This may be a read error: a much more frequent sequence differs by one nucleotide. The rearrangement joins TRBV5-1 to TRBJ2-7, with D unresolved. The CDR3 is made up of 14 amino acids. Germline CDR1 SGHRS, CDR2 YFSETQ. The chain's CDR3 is CAGSSFDIGYEQYF. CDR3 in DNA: TGCGCCGGCAGCTCTTTCGACATAGGCTACGAGCAGTACTTC.

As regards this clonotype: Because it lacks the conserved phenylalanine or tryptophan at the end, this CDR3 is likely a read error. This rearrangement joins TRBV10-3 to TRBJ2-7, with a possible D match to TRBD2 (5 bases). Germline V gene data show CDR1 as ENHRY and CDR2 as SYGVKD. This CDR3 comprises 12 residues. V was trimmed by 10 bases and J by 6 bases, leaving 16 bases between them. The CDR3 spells CASTTRRGEQYI. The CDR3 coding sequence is TGTGCCAGCACCACCAGACGGGGCGAGCAGTACATC.

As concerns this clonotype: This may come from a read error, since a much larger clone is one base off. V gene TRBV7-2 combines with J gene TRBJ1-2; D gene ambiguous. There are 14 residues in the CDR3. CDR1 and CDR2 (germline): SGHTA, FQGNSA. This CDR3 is CASSPQSGFYGCTF. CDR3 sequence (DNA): TGTGCCAGCAGCCCGCAAAGCGGGTTCTATGGCTGCACCTTC. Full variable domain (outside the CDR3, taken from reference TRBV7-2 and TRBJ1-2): GAGVSQSPSNKVTEKGKDVELRCDPISGHTALYWYRQSLGQGLEFLIYFQGNSAPDKSGLPSDRFSAERTGGSVSTLTIQRTQQEDSAVYLCASSPQSGFYGCTFGSGTRLTVV.

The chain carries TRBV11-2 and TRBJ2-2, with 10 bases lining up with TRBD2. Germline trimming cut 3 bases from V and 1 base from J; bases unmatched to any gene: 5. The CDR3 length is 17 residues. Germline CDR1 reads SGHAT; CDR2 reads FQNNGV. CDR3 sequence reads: CASSLSSGSVNTGELFF. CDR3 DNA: TGTGCCAGCAGCTTGTCTAGCGGGAGCGTGAACACCGGGGAGCTGTTTTTT. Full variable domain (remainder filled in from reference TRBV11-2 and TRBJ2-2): EAGVAQSPRYKIIEKRQSVAFWCNPISGHATLYWYQQILGQGPKLLIQFQNNGVVDDSQLPKDRFSAERLKGVDSTLKIQPAKLEDSAVYLCASSLSSGSVNTGELFFGEGSRLTVL.

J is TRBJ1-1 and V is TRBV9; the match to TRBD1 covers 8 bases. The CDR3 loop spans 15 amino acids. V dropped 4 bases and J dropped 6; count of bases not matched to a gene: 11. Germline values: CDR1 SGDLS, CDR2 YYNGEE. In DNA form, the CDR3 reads TGTGCCAGCAGCCAAGCGGGACAGGAGAGTGCTGAAGCTTTCTTT. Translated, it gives CASSQAGQESAEAFF.